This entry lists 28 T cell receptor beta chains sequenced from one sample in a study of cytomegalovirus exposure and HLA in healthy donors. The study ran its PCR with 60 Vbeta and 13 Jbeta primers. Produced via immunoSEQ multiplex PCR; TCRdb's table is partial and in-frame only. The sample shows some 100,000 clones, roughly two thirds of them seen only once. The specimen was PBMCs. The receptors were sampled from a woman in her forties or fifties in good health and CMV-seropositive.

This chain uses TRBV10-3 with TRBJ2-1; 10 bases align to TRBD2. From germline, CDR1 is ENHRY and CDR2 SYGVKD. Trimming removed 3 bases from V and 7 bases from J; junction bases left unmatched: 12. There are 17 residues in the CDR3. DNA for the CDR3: TGTGCCATCAGTGAAGTGGTTGGGACTAGCGTGGGGAATGAGCAGTTCTTC. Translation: CAISEVVGTSVGNEQFF.

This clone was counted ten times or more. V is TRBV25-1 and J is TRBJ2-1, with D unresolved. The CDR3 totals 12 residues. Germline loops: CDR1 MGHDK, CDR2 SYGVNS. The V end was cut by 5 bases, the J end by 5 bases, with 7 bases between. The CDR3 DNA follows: TGTGCCAGCAGTTTCAGGAACAATGAGCAGTTCTTC. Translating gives CASSFRNNEQFF.

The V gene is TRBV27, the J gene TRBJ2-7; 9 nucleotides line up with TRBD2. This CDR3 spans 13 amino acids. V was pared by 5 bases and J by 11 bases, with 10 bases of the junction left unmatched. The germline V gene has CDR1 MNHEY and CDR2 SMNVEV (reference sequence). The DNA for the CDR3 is TGTGCCAGCAGTCCCCCCCAGGCGGGAGGGAAGTACTTC. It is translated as CASSPPQAGGKYF.

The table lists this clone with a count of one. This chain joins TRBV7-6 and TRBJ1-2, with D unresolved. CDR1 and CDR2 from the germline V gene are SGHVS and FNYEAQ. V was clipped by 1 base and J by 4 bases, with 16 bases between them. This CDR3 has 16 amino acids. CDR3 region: CASSLEPGPTGYGYTF. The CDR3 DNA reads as TGTGCCAGCAGCTTAGAACCCGGCCCAACGGGCTATGGCTACACCTTC. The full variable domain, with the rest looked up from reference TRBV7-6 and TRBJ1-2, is GAGVSQSPRYKVTKRGQDVALRCDPISGHVSLYWYRQALGQGPEFLTYFNYEAQQDKSGLPNDRFSAERPEGSISTLTIQRTEQRDSAMYRCASSLEPGPTGYGYTFGSGTRLTVV.

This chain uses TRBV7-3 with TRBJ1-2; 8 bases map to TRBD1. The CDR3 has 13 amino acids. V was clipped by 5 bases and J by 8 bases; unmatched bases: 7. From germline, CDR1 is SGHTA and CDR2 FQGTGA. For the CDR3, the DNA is TGTGCCAGCAGCCGGGACAGGTCGGGGGGCTACACCTTC. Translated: CASSRDRSGGYTF. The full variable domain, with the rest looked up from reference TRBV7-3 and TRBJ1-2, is GAGVSQTPSNKVTEKGKYVELRCDPISGHTALYWYRQSLGQGPEFLIYFQGTGAADDSGLPNDRFFAVRPEGSVSTLKIQRTERGDSAVYLCASSRDRSGGYTFGSGTRLTVV.

The CDR3 reads CASSASTEITGTGELFF. CDR3 nucleotide sequence: TGTGCCAGCAGCGCCTCGACAGAGATCACGGGCACCGGGGAGCTGTTTTTT. V and J are TRBV2 and TRBJ2-2; maybe TRBD1 (5 bases). The CDR3 loop spans 17 amino acids. Trimming shortened V by 6 bases and J by 4 bases, and 21 bases separated the two germline ends. The V gene's germline CDR1 is SNHLY and CDR2 FYNNEI.

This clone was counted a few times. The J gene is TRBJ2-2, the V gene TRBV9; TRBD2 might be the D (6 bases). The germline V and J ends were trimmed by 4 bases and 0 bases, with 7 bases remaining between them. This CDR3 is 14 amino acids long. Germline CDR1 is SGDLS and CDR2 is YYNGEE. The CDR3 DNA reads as TGTGCCAGCAGCCGGGAGCCGAACACCGGGGAGCTGTTTTTT. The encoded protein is CASSREPNTGELFF.

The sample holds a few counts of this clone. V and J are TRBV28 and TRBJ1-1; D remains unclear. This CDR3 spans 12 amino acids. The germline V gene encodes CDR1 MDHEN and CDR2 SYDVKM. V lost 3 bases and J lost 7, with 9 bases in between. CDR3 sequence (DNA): TGTGCCAGCAGTTTGCAGACACGTGAAGCTTTCTTT. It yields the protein CASSLQTREAFF.

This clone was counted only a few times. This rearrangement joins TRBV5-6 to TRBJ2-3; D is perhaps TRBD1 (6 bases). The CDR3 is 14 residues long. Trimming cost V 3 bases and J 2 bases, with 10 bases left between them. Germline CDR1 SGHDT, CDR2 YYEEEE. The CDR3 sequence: CASSSGQFTDTQYF. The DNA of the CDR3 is TGTGCCAGCAGCTCAGGACAGTTCACAGATACGCAGTATTTT.

CDR3 nucleotide sequence: TGTGCCAGCAGTGATGTGTACGGCACTGAAGCTTTCTTT. Translation gives CASSDVYGTEAFF. V gene TRBV6-1 combines with J gene TRBJ1-1; no firm D call. V lost 3 bases, J lost 4 bases, and 9 bases lay in between. Germline V gene data show CDR1 as MNHNS and CDR2 as SASEGT. This CDR3 has 13 residues.

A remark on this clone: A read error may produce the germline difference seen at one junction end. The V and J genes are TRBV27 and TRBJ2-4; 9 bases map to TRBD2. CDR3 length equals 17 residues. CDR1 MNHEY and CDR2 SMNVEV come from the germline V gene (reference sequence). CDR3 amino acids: CANSLAHAGGTKNIQYF. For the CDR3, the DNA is TGTGCCAACAGTTTAGCCCATGCGGGAGGGACCAAAAACATTCAGTACTTC.

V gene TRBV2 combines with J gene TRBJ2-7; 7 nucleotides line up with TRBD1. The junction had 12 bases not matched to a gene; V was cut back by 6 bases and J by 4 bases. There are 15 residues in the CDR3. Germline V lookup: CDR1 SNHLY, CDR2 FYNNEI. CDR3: CASSRDRRLPYEQYF. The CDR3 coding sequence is TGTGCCAGCAGCCGGGACAGAAGGCTACCGTACGAGCAGTACTTC.

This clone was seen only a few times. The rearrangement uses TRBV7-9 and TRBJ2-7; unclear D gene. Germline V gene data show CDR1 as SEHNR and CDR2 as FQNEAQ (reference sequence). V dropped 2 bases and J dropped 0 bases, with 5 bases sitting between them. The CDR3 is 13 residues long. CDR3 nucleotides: TGTGCCAGCAGCTTACCCAGCTCCTACGAGCAGTACTTC. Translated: CASSLPSSYEQYF.

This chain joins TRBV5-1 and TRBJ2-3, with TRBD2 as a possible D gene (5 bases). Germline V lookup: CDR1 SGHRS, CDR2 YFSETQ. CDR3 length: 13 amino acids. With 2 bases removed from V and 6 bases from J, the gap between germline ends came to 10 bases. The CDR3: CASSLGSLDTQYF. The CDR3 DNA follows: TGCGCCAGCAGCTTAGGGAGTCTTGATACGCAGTATTTT. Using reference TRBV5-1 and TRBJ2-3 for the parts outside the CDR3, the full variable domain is KAGVTQTPRYLIKTRGQQVTLSCSPISGHRSVSWYQQTPGQGLQFLFEYFSETQRNKGNFPGRFSGRQFSNSRSEMNVSTLELGDSALYLCASSLGSLDTQYFGPGTRLTVL.

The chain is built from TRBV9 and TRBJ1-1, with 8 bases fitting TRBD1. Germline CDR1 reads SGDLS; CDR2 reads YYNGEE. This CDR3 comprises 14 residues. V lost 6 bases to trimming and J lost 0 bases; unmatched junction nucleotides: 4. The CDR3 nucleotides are TGTGCCAGCACACAGGGGGATTTGAACACTGAAGCTTTCTTT. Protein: CASTQGDLNTEAFF.

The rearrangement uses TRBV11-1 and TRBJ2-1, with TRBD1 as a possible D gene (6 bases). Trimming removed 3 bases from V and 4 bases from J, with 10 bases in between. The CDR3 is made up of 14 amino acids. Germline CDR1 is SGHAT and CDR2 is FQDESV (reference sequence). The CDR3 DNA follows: TGTGCCAGCAGCTTTCAGACAGGTTACAATGAGCAGTTCTTC. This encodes CASSFQTGYNEQFF.

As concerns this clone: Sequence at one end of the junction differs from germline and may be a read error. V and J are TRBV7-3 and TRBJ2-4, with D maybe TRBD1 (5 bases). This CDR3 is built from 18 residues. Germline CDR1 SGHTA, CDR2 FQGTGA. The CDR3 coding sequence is TGTTCCAGCAGCCCCGACAGACGGGTCTCATGGGGCGCGAACATTCAGTACTTC. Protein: CSSSPDRRVSWGANIQYF.

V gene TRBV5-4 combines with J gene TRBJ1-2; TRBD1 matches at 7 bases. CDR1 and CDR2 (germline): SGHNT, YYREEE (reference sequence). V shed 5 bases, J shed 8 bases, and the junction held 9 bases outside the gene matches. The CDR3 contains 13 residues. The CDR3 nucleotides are TGTGCCAGCAGGGGCCCGACAGGGTTGGGCTACACCTTC. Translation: CASRGPTGLGYTF.

The CDR3 sequence is CASSRGGDRADTF. The CDR3 region has the DNA TGTGCCAGCAGTCGGGGTGGGGACAGGGCCGACACCTTC. J is TRBJ1-2 and V is TRBV6-5; 9 bases match TRBD1. Germline V gene data show CDR1 as MNHEY and CDR2 as SVGAGI. With 5 bases clipped from V and 12 bases from J, the junction kept 10 bases outside the gene matches. The CDR3 is made up of 13 amino acids.

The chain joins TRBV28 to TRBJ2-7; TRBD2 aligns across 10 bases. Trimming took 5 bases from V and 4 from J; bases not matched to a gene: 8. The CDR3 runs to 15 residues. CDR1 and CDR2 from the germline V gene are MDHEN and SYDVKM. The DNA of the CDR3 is TGTGCCAGCAGTGAACATGCTAGCGGGAGTTACGAGCAGTACTTC. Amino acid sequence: CASSEHASGSYEQYF.

The CDR3 region has the DNA TGTGCCAGCAGCTCCAGGGTTTCCGGGGAGCTGTTTTTT. Translation: CASSSRVSGELFF. The V gene is TRBV11-3, the J gene TRBJ2-2; TRBD1 is a possible D gene (5 bases). CDR3 length: 13 residues. V was shortened by 4 bases and J by 6 bases, with 9 bases between the two germline ends. Germline CDR1 and CDR2: SGHNT and YENEEA.

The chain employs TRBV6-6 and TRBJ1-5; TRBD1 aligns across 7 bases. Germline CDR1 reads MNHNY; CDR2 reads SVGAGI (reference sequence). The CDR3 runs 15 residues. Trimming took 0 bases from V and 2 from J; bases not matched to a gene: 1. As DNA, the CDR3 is TGTGCCAGCAGTTACTCTACAGGGGGCAATCAGCCCCAGCATTTT. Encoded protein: CASSYSTGGNQPQHF.

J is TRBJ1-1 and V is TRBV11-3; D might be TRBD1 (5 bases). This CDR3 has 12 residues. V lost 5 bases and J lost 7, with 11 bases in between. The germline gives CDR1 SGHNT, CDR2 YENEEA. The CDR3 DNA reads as TGTGCCAGCAGCCAAGGTAGGGGTGAAGCTTTCTTT. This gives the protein CASSQGRGEAFF.

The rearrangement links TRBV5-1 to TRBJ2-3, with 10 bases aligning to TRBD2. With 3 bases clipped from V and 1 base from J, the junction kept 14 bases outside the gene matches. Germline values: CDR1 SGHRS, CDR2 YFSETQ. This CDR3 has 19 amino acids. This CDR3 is CASSSLGASGRRGTDTQYF. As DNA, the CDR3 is TGCGCCAGCAGCTCTCTGGGGGCTAGCGGGAGACGCGGCACAGATACGCAGTATTTT. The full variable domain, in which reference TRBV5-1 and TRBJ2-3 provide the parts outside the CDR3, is KAGVTQTPRYLIKTRGQQVTLSCSPISGHRSVSWYQQTPGQGLQFLFEYFSETQRNKGNFPGRFSGRQFSNSRSEMNVSTLELGDSALYLCASSSLGASGRRGTDTQYFGPGTRLTVL.

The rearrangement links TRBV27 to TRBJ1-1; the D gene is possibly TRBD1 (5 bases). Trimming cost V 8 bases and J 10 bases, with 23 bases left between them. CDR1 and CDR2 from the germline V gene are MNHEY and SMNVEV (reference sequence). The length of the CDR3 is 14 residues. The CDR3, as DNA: TGTGCCAGCGGGTCCTGGACCCTCGGAGGGGCAGCTTTCTTT. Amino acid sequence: CASGSWTLGGAAFF.

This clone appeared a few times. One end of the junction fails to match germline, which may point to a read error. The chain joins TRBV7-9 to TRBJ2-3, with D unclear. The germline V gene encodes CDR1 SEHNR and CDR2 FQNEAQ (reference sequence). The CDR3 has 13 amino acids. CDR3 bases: TGTTCCAGCAGCTTAGCCGGGACAGATACGCAGTATTTT. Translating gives CSSSLAGTDTQYF.

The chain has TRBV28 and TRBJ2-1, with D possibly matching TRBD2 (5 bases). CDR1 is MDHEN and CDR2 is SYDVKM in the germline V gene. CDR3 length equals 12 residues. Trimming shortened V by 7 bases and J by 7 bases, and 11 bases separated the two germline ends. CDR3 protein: CASTSWRNEQFF. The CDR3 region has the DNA TGTGCCAGCACCTCTTGGAGGAATGAGCAGTTCTTC.

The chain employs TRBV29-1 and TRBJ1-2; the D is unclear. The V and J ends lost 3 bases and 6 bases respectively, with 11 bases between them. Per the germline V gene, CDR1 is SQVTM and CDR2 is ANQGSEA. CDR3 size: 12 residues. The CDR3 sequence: CSVEVTSHGYTF. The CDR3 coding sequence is TGCAGCGTTGAGGTGACATCTCATGGCTACACCTTC.